This TCR beta chain was recorded in a study of blood T cells in healthy people across ages. A second roughly 6 to 12 cycle PCR used barcoded and J-beta primers. Each CDR3 protein is one row after TCRdb ran MiXCR on the 5' RACE reads. There are roughly 700,000 distinct CDR3 sequences in the sample; around 25% occur only once, and more than 7.5% lies in the top ten. Isolated per sample were at least 6 million PBMCs. These data also featured in a second study, about T cells of mothers and their children.

The material sequenced was blood. This TCR derives from a boy aged 5-17 years in good health.

The CDR3 region has the DNA TGTGCCAGCAGCTTAGTCCACGCCGGAGGAGAGACCCAGTACTTC. Translated: CASSLVHAGGETQYF. V gene TRBV7-6 combines with J gene TRBJ2-5, with a weak D call TRBD2 (5 bases). With 1 base removed from V and 4 bases from J, the gap between germline ends came to 13 bases. The CDR3 totals 15 residues. Germline CDR1 and CDR2: SGHVS and FNYEAQ.